This TCR beta chain was sequenced during a study of T-cell reconstitution after alpha-beta-depleted transplantation in children. The authors prepared the TCRbeta library with unique molecular identifiers. TCRdb re-called the PCR reads with MiXCR, one entry per CDR3 protein. The sample holds approximately 640,000 distinct CDR3 sequences, around 17% seen once. The V gene's germline CDR1 is DFQATT and CDR2 SNEGSKA (reference sequence). V lost 4 bases and J lost 4, with 10 bases in between. The CDR3 covers 13 residues. In its sample, this clonotype was seen many times. This chain joins TRBV20-1 and TRBJ1-4, with D unresolved. The source was PBMCs from the stem cell graft donor, collected from the stem cell graft. The clonotype comes from a human donor who donated a stem cell graft to a child with acute myeloid leukemia. CDR3 nucleotides: TGCAGTGCTATCCCGGCCCTTAATGAAAAACTGTTTTTT. Its translation: CSAIPALNEKLFF.